This T cell receptor (beta chain) was identified during a study of blood T cells in healthy people across ages. Together with a sample-barcoded 5' primer, a J-beta primer mix was included in a second PCR lasting about 6 to 11 cycles. TCRdb re-called the 5' RACE reads with MiXCR, one entry per CDR3 protein. The table shows some 710,000 distinct CDR3 sequences, with 22% occurring only once. CDR1 is LNHDA, CDR2 SQIVND, per germline (reference sequence). Trimming took 5 bases from V and 8 from J, leaving 15 bases between them. There are 13 residues in the CDR3. The sequenced sample consisted of blood. The clonotype originates from a man between 65 and 85 years old in good health. J is TRBJ1-2 and V is TRBV19, with a tentative D call TRBD1 (5 bases). DNA for the CDR3: TGTGCCAGTAGTTTCAACGGAGGGGAAGGCTACACCTTC. As protein: CASSFNGGEGYTF. The full variable domain, in which reference TRBV19 and TRBJ1-2 provide the parts outside the CDR3, is DGGITQSPKYLFRKEGQNVTLSCEQNLNHDAMYWYRQDPGQGLRLIYYSQIVNDFQKGDIAEGYSVSREKKESFPLTVTSAQKNPTAFYLCASSFNGGEGYTFGSGTRLTVV.